The TCR beta chain described here comes from a study of shared clonotypes between healthy human individuals. The overall study: A donor's plate count was three for CD4 naive and three for CD4 memory; CD8 naive had two and CD8 memory one.

Germline V gene data show CDR1 as SGHAT and CDR2 as FQNNGV. V was cut by 3 bases and J by 2 bases, with 14 bases left in between. The CDR3 extends over 17 amino acids. Sequencing was performed with immunoSEQ multiplex PCR; in TCRdb, only in-frame clones are kept and a portion is missing. The sample gives about 670,000 clones, approximately 79% of which show up once; 1.8% is in the top ten. This sequence joins TRBV11-2 and TRBJ2-6; D is unresolved. The sequence was obtained from a woman in her 30s in good health. Sequenced material: memory CD4+ T cells sorted from blood. Subset here: CD45RA-negative fraction. The CDR3 region has the DNA TGTGCCAGCAGCTTCACTGGCTCCCGCGCTGGGGCCAACGTCCTGACTTTC. Protein sequence: CASSFTGSRAGANVLTF. The full variable domain, completed using reference TRBV11-2 and TRBJ2-6, is EAGVAQSPRYKIIEKRQSVAFWCNPISGHATLYWYQQILGQGPKLLIQFQNNGVVDDSQLPKDRFSAERLKGVDSTLKIQPAKLEDSAVYLCASSFTGSRAGANVLTFGAGSRLTVL.